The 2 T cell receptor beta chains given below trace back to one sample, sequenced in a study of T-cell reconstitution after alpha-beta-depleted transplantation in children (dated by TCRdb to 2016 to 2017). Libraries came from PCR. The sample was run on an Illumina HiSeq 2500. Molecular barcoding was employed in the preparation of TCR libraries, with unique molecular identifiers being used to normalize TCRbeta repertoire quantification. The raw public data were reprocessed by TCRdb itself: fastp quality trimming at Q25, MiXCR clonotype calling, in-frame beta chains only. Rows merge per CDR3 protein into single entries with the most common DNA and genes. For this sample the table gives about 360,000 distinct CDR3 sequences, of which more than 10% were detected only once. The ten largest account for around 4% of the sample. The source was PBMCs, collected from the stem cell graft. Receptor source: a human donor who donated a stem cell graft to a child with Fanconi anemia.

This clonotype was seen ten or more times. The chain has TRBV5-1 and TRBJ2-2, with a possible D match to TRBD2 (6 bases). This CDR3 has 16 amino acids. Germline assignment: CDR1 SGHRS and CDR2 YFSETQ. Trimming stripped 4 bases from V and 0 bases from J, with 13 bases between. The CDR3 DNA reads TGCGCCAGCAGCGGGACCGGGACTTCGAACACCGGGGAGCTGTTTTTT. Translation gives CASSGTGTSNTGELFF. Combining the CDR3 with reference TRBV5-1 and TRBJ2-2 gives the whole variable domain KAGVTQTPRYLIKTRGQQVTLSCSPISGHRSVSWYQQTPGQGLQFLFEYFSETQRNKGNFPGRFSGRQFSNSRSEMNVSTLELGDSALYLCASSGTGTSNTGELFFGEGSRLTVL.

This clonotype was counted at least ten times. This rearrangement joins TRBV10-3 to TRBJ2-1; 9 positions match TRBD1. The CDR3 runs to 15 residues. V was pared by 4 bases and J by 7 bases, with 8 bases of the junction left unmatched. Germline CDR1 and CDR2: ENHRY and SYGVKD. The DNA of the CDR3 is TGTGCCATCAGTGGCATCCCGGGACAGGGAAATGAGCAGTTCTTC. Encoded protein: CAISGIPGQGNEQFF.